The clone carrying this TCR beta chain was picked up a small number of times. Antigen specificity is unknown. Germline lookup yields CDR1 LNHDA and CDR2 SQIVND (reference sequence). V lost 3 bases and J lost 3, with 13 bases in between. CDR3 length equals 15 residues. This entry comes from a study of T cell repertoires in ileal Crohn's disease. Study summary: About half of patients got postoperative therapy: 11 thiopurines, around 18 anti-TNF. Overall study findings and caveats: Endoscopic recurrence occurred in every patient whose clonality exceeded 26.8%.

Around 0.45 micrograms of biopsy DNA per sample underwent TCRB immunosequencing. Data came from immunoSEQ multiplex PCR; TCRdb stores just in-frame clones and leaves some out. The data show 13,000 to 15,000 clones, with 75% to 85% seen just once and roughly 20% held by the top ten. This TCR came from an adult with Crohn's disease. This chain joins TRBV19 and TRBJ2-3; possibly TRBD2 for D (6 bases). The specimen sequenced was ileal tissue. CDR3 loop: CASSMQGLQTDTQYF. CDR3 in DNA: TGTGCCAGTAGTATGCAGGGACTCCAGACAGATACGCAGTATTTT.